Each of the 21 T cell receptor beta chains below was sequenced from the same sample in a study of CD8+ T cells in alopecia areata. RNA was isolated and reverse transcribed to cDNA, the sequencing template. Repertoires were generated with immunoSEQ multiplex PCR, while TCRdb's copy carries only in-frame clones and drops some. This sample has 150,000 to 200,000 clones, with less than 70% found just once. Described treatment: oral pan-JAK inhibitor, 5-10 mg twice daily. The sequenced sample was CD4+ T cells sorted from blood, obtained at week 4, from a patient treated with tofacitinib. The receptors here all came from a human donor with alopecia areata.

The sample holds a few counts of this clone. The genes are TRBV25-1 and TRBJ2-5; 11 bases are a match to TRBD1. CDR3 size: 15 residues. Germline V lookup: CDR1 MGHDK, CDR2 SYGVNS. Trimming cost V 5 bases and J 5 bases; bases outside gene matches: 7. The CDR3 protein is CASSWDRGGLETQYF. The CDR3 bases are TGTGCCAGCAGTTGGGACAGGGGGGGTTTGGAGACCCAGTACTTC.

Only a few counts were recorded for this clone. The DNA for the CDR3 is TGTGCCAGCAGGGACCATGGTATTAATGAAAAACTGTTTTTT. Amino acids: CASRDHGINEKLFF. The rearrangement links TRBV25-1 to TRBJ1-4, with D unclear. V was trimmed by 6 bases and J by 4 bases, leaving 12 bases between them. Germline assignment: CDR1 MGHDK and CDR2 SYGVNS. This CDR3 contains 14 residues.

This clone appeared a few times. The CDR3 DNA is TGTGCCAGCAGCCAAGGAGAGGCTAGCGGGAGACTGAACACCGGGGAGCTGTTTTTT. It translates to CASSQGEASGRLNTGELFF. The J gene is TRBJ2-2, the V gene TRBV11-2; 10 positions match TRBD2. Germline V gives CDR1 SGHAT, CDR2 FQNNGV. CDR3 length equals 19 residues. V was pared by 5 bases and J by 1 base, with 13 bases of the junction left unmatched.

V usage is TRBV7-8 and J usage is TRBJ1-5; D remains ambiguous. The CDR3 consists of 13 residues. CDR1 is SGHVS, CDR2 FQNEAQ, per germline. The germline V and J ends were trimmed by 1 base and 4 bases, with 5 bases remaining between them. CDR3 region: CASSLDRNQPQHF. The CDR3 nucleotides are TGTGCCAGCAGCTTAGATCGGAATCAGCCCCAGCATTTT.

The genes are TRBV29-1 and TRBJ1-1; the D is unclear. The CDR3 covers 13 residues. In germline, CDR1 is SQVTM, CDR2 ANQGSEA. The V and J ends lost 3 bases and 1 base respectively, with 9 bases between them. The CDR3 bases are TGCAGCGTTGACGTGCAACAGAACACTGAAGCTTTCTTT. Protein product: CSVDVQQNTEAFF.

The chain uses TRBV6-4 and TRBJ1-5; D ambiguous. The CDR3 is 12 amino acids. Germline V gene sequence: CDR1 MRHNA, CDR2 SNTAGT. The V gene lost 2 bases and the J gene lost 4 bases, with 3 bases spanning the gap. The CDR3 here is CASSDRNQPQHF. For the CDR3, the DNA is TGTGCCAGCAGTGACAGAAATCAGCCCCAGCATTTT.

The CDR3 nucleotides read TGTGCCAGCAGCCCCACCCGACGGATGAGCTATGAGCAGTTCTTC. Its translation: CASSPTRRMSYEQFF. The chain uses TRBV7-9 and TRBJ2-1; the D is unclear. V lost 5 bases and J lost 8, with 19 bases in between. Germline CDR1 SEHNR, CDR2 FQNEAQ (reference sequence). The CDR3 totals 15 residues.

J is TRBJ1-4 and V is TRBV9, with 9 bases aligning to TRBD1. The CDR3 consists of 15 residues. The V gene end was trimmed by 4 bases and the J gene end by 8 bases; junction bases not matched to a gene: 9. The germline V gene has CDR1 SGDLS and CDR2 YYNGEE. CDR3 DNA: TGTGCCAGCAGCAAAACCGGGACAGGGATCGAAAAACTGTTTTTT. This encodes CASSKTGTGIEKLFF.

The chain carries TRBV30 and TRBJ2-7; 7 bases line up with TRBD2. The germline V gene encodes CDR1 GTSNPN and CDR2 SVGIG (reference sequence). The CDR3 has 13 amino acids. CDR3 in amino acids: CAAYPGLAYEQYF. CDR3 nucleotide sequence: TGTGCAGCTTACCCCGGACTAGCCTACGAGCAGTACTTC.

The chain is built from TRBV11-2 and TRBJ2-4; possibly TRBD2 for D (6 bases). Germline CDR1 reads SGHAT; CDR2 reads FQNNGV. There are 14 residues in the CDR3. Deletions cut 5 bases from V and 4 bases from J, with 12 bases between. The chain's CDR3 is CASSPLGRKNIQYF. CDR3 DNA sequence: TGTGCCAGCAGCCCGTTAGGGAGGAAAAACATTCAGTACTTC.

The V call is TRBV29-1, the J call TRBJ1-5, with 9 bases aligning to TRBD1. CDR1 SQVTM and CDR2 ANQGSEA come from the germline V gene. The CDR3 runs to 13 residues. Trimming removed 4 bases from V and 7 bases from J; junction bases left unmatched: 5. The CDR3 sequence: CSVGTGVGQPQHF. In DNA form, the CDR3 reads TGCAGCGTTGGGACAGGGGTTGGGCAGCCCCAGCATTTT. Full variable domain (outside the CDR3, taken from reference TRBV29-1 and TRBJ1-5): SAVISQKPSRDICQRGTSLTIQCQVDSQVTMMFWYRQQPGQSLTLIATANQGSEATYESGFVIDKFPISRPNLTFSTLTVSNMSPEDSSIYLCSVGTGVGQPQHFGDGTRLSIL.

This sequence joins TRBV13 and TRBJ2-7; 9 positions agree with TRBD1. Germline trimming cut 5 bases from V and 6 bases from J; bases unmatched to any gene: 11. CDR3 length: 15 residues. Germline V gene lookup returns CDR1 PRHDT and CDR2 FYEKMQ (reference sequence). The CDR3 loop reads CASSRSGTGTGEQYF. The CDR3 DNA reads TGTGCCAGCAGCCGATCCGGGACAGGGACGGGCGAGCAGTACTTC. Full variable domain (missing parts from reference TRBV13 and TRBJ2-7): AAGVIQSPRHLIKEKRETATLKCYPIPRHDTVYWYQQGPGQDPQFLISFYEKMQSDKGSIPDRFSAQQFSDYHSELNMSSLELGDSALYFCASSRSGTGTGEQYFGPGTRLTVT.

The V and J genes are TRBV9 and TRBJ2-1; 8 bases fit TRBD2. Germline V gene data show CDR1 as SGDLS and CDR2 as YYNGEE. V lost 2 bases and J lost 2; bases outside the gene matches: 9. CDR3 length: 17 amino acids. This CDR3 reads CASSVRAGALTYNEQFF. CDR3 DNA: TGTGCCAGCAGCGTTCGAGCGGGGGCCTTGACCTACAATGAGCAGTTCTTC.

The chain carries TRBV5-1 and TRBJ2-4; 8 bases agree with TRBD1. Germline-derived CDR1 and CDR2 are SGHRS and YFSETQ. This CDR3 spans 13 amino acids. Trimming removed 3 bases from V and 8 bases from J; junction bases left unmatched: 4. The CDR3 region has the DNA TGCGCCAGCAGCTCGGACAGGGCGGACATTCAGTACTTC. Its protein is CASSSDRADIQYF.

In its sample, this clone was seen a few times. The CDR3 loop is CASSSALIASGANVLTF. As DNA, the CDR3 is TGTGCCAGCAGCTCCGCCCTTATAGCTTCTGGGGCCAACGTCCTGACTTTC. The chain combines TRBV2 with TRBJ2-6, with no clear D. The CDR3 has 17 amino acids. Per the germline V gene, CDR1 is SNHLY and CDR2 is FYNNEI. Between the trimmed V and J ends, which lost 6 bases and 1 base, there was a span of 16 bases.

This clone has only a few counts. J is TRBJ1-2 and V is TRBV25-1; D ambiguous. Germline CDR1 and CDR2: MGHDK and SYGVNS. The CDR3 length is 12 residues. The germline V and J ends were trimmed by 1 base and 8 bases, with 8 bases remaining between them. The CDR3 reads CASSESGVGYTF. The CDR3 DNA reads as TGTGCCAGCAGTGAATCCGGGGTCGGCTACACCTTC.

This clone was observed once. This rearrangement joins TRBV30 to TRBJ1-2, with D hard to call. The V gene lost 5 bases and the J gene lost 7 bases, with 14 bases spanning the gap. The CDR3 has 12 amino acids. The V gene's germline CDR1 is GTSNPN and CDR2 SVGIG (reference sequence). Here the CDR3 reads CAWRSRKGGYTF. For the CDR3, the DNA is TGTGCCTGGCGTTCGAGGAAGGGTGGCTACACCTTC.

The genes are TRBV25-1 and TRBJ1-4; the D gene is possibly TRBD1 (6 bases). The length of the CDR3 is 13 residues. Germline values: CDR1 MGHDK, CDR2 SYGVNS. V was trimmed by 7 bases and J by 8 bases, leaving 14 bases between them. The CDR3 bases are TGTGCCAGCACGAGGGGGGTCGCGGAAAAACTGTTTTTT. This sequence encodes CASTRGVAEKLFF.

The sample holds a few counts of this clone. This chain links TRBV7-9 with TRBJ2-1, with D possibly being TRBD2 (5 bases). The V end was cut by 5 bases, the J end by 8 bases, with 16 bases between. Per the germline V gene, CDR1 is SEHNR and CDR2 is FQNEAQ (reference sequence). The CDR3 consists of 14 residues. The DNA for the CDR3 is TGTGCCAGCAGCCAGACGAGGGCTGGCGATGAGCAGTTCTTC. This encodes CASSQTRAGDEQFF.

Here the CDR3 reads CSVEEDGMYF. In DNA, the CDR3 is TGCAGCGTTGAAGAAGACGGTATGTACTTC. The chain has TRBV29-1 and TRBJ2-7; D remains unclear. The CDR3 is 10 residues long. V was pared by 0 bases and J by 12 bases, with 9 bases between. Germline CDR1 and CDR2: SQVTM and ANQGSEA.

The chain employs TRBV7-3 and TRBJ1-5, with D unclear. The V gene's germline CDR1 is SGHTA and CDR2 FQGTGA. Trimming removed 2 bases at V and 5 bases at J, with 7 bases between. This CDR3 region has 13 residues. The CDR3 nucleotides read TGTGCCAGCAGCTTAGACGCCGATCAGCCCCAGCATTTT. Translating it yields CASSLDADQPQHF. The whole variable domain, filled in from reference TRBV7-3 and TRBJ1-5, reads GAGVSQTPSNKVTEKGKYVELRCDPISGHTALYWYRQSLGQGPEFLIYFQGTGAADDSGLPNDRFFAVRPEGSVSTLKIQRTERGDSAVYLCASSLDADQPQHFGDGTRLSIL.